This section outlines one T cell receptor (beta chain) sequence together with its context. This entry comes from a study of blood T cells in healthy people across ages. The second PCR ran about 6 to 12 cycles with a sample-barcoded 5' primer and J-beta primers. TCRdb passed the 5' RACE reads through MiXCR, listing each CDR3 protein once. The sample yields roughly 1.4 million distinct CDR3 sequences, 45% to 70% seen once. The CDR3 is made up of 14 amino acids. The junction had 11 bases not matched to a gene; V was cut back by 10 bases and J by 4 bases. Germline loops: CDR1 SGHTA, CDR2 FQGNSA. Sequenced input: blood. This receptor was taken from a man aged 18 to 29 in good health. The V and J genes are TRBV7-2 and TRBJ2-3; 7 positions agree with TRBD2. DNA of the CDR3: TGTGCCACCCCTTTGCGGGAGCGGTCAGATACGCAGTATTTT. Amino acid sequence: CATPLRERSDTQYF. Drawing the rest from reference TRBV7-2 and TRBJ2-3, the complete variable domain is GAGVSQSPSNKVTEKGKDVELRCDPISGHTALYWYRQSLGQGLEFLIYFQGNSAPDKSGLPSDRFSAERTGGSVSTLTIQRTQQEDSAVYLCATPLRERSDTQYFGPGTRLTVL.